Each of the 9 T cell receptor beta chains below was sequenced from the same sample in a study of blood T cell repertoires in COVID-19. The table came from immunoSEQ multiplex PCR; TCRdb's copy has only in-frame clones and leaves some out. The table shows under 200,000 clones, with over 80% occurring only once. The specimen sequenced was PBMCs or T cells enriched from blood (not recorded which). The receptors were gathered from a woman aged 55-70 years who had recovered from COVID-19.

CDR3 residues: CSASTGGEYGYTF. The CDR3 DNA sequence: TGCAGTGCAAGTACAGGGGGCGAGTATGGCTACACCTTC. The rearrangement links TRBV20-1 to TRBJ1-2; TRBD1 agrees at 9 bases. Germline trimming cut 6 bases from V and 5 bases from J; bases unmatched to any gene: 7. CDR1 and CDR2 (germline): DFQATT, SNEGSKA (reference sequence). This CDR3 is 13 amino acids long.

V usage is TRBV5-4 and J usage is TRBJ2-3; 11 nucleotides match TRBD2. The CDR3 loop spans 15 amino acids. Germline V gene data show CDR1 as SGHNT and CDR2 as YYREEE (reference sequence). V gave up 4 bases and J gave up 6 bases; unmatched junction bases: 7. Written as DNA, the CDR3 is TGTGCCAGCAGCCAGTATAGCGGGGGGGCGGATACGCAGTATTTT. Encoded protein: CASSQYSGGADTQYF.

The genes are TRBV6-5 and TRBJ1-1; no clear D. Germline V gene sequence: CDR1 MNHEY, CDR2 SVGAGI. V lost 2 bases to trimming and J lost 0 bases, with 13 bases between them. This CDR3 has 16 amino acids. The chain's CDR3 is CASSYTRQIMNTEAFF. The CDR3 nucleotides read TGTGCCAGCAGTTACACCAGACAAATCATGAACACTGAAGCTTTCTTT.

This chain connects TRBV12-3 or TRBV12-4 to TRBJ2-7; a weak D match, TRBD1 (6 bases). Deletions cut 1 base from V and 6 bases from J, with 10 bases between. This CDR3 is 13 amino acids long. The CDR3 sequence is CASSLDRVTEQYF. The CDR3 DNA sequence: TGTGCCAGCAGTTTAGACAGGGTAACCGAGCAGTACTTC.

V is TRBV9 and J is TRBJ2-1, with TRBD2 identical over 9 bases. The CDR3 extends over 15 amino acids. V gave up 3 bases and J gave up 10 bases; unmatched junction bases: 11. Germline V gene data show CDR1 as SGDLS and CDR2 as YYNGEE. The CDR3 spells CASSAHAGGPWEQFF. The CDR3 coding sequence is TGTGCCAGCAGCGCTCACGCGGGGGGGCCTTGGGAGCAGTTCTTC. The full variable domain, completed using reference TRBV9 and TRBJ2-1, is DSGVTQTPKHLITATGQRVTLRCSPRSGDLSVYWYQQSLDQGLQFLIQYYNGEERAKGNILERFSAQQFPDLHSELNLSSLELGDSALYFCASSAHAGGPWEQFFGPGTRLTVL.

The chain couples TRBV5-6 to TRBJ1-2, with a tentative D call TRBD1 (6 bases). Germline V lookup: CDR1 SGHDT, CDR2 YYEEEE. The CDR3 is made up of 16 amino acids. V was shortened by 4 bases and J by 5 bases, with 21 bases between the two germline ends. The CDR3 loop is CASSQYRAPLGYGYTF. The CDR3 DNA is TGTGCCAGCAGCCAATACAGGGCTCCCCTGGGGTATGGCTACACCTTC.

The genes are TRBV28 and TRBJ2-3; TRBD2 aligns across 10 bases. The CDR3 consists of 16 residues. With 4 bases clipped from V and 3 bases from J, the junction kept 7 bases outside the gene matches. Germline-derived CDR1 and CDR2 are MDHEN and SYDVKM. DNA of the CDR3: TGTGCCAGCAGTTCCTCTAGCGGGAGCGGAACAGATACGCAGTATTTT. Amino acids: CASSSSSGSGTDTQYF. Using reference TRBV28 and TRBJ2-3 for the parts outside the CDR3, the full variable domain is DVKVTQSSRYLVKRTGEKVFLECVQDMDHENMFWYRQDPGLGLRLIYFSYDVKMKEKGDIPEGYSVSREKKERFSLILESASTNQTSMYLCASSSSSGSGTDTQYFGPGTRLTVL.

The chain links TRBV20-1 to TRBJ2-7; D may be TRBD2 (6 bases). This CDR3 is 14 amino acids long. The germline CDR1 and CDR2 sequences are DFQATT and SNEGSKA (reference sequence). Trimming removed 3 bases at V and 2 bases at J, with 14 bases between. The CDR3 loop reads CSASRRGPPYEQYF. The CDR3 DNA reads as TGCAGTGCTAGTCGGCGGGGACCCCCCTACGAGCAGTACTTC.

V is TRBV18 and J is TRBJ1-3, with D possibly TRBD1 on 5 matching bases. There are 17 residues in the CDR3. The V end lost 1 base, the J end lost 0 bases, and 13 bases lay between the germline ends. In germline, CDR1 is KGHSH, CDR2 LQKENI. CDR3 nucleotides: TGTGCCAGCTCACCACTTCGGGTAGGGGACTCTGGAAACACCATATATTTT. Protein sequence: CASSPLRVGDSGNTIYF. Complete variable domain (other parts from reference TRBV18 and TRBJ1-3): NAGVMQNPRHLVRRRGQEARLRCSPMKGHSHVYWYRQLPEEGLKFMVYLQKENIIDESGMPKERFSAEFPKEGPSILRIQQVVRGDSAAYFCASSPLRVGDSGNTIYFGEGSWLTVV.